The sequence of this TCR beta chain was determined in a study of beta chain features in type 1 diabetes. General study results and limits: Shortening of TCRB CDR3s, moderate but significant, appeared in all four CD4+ subsets of Type 1 diabetes patients.

With 4 bases removed from V and 0 bases from J, the gap between germline ends came to 14 bases. The length of the CDR3 is 16 residues. Germline-derived CDR1 and CDR2 are SEHNR and FQNEAQ (reference sequence). Expressed TCRB transcripts were sequenced after all isolated RNA was converted to cDNA. Reads from naive, central memory and regulatory T cell samples averaged roughly 3.8 million. Assay used: immunoSEQ multiplex PCR; TCRdb lists only in-frame clones, some missing. Of roughly 250,000 clones listed, 20% are singletons. This clone appeared a few times. Its specificity is unknown. Only one heparinised blood draw was taken per donor, and its volume averaged approximately 0.11 L.

The chain joins TRBV7-9 to TRBJ2-3; D possibly corresponds to TRBD2 (6 bases). Sequencing input: naive CD4+ T cells from blood. The receptor was isolated from a woman between 40 and 50 years old with type 1 diabetes. DNA of the CDR3: TGTGCCAGCAGCTCCGGGAGCTCGCCTAGCACAGATACGCAGTATTTT. This codes for CASSSGSSPSTDTQYF.